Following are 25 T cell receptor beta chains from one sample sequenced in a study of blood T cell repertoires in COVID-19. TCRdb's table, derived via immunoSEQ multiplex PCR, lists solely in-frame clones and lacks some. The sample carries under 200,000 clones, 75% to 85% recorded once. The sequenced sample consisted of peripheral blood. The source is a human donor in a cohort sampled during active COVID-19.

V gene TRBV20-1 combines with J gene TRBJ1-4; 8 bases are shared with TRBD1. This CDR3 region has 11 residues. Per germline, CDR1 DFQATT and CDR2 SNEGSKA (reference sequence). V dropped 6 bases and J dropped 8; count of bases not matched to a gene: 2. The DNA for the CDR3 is TGCAGTGCCAGGGACAGGGAAAAACTGTTTTTT. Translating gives CSARDREKLFF.

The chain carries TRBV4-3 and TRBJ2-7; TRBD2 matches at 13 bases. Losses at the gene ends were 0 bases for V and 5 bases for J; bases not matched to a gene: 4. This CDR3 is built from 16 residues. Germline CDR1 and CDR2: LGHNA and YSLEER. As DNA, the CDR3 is TGCGCCAGCAGCCAAGACACTAGCGGGAGGGGGAACGAGCAGTACTTC. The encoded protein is CASSQDTSGRGNEQYF.

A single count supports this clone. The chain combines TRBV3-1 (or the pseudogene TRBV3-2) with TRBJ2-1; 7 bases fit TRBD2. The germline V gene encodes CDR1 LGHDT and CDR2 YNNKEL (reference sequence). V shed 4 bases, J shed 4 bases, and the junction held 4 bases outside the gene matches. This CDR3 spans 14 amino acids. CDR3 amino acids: CASSLGGNYNEQFF. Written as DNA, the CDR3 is TGTGCCAGCAGCCTGGGGGGGAATTACAATGAGCAGTTCTTC.

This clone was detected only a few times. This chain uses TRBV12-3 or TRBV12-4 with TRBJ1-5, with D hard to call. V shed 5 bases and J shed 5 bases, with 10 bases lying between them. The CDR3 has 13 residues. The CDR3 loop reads CASSPGLHQPQHF. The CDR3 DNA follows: TGTGCCAGCAGTCCGGGTCTTCATCAGCCCCAGCATTTT.

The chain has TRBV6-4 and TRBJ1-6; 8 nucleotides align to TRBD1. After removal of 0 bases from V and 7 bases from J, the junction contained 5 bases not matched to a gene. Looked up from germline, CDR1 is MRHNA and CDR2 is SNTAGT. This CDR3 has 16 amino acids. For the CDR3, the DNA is TGTGCCAGCAGTGACTCTAGGGGACAGGAAAATTCACCCCTCCACTTT. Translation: CASSDSRGQENSPLHF.

Here the CDR3 DNA reads TGTGCCAGCAGCTTTGAGGTCCAGGGGGACTCCGGGGAGCTGTTTTTT. Encoded protein: CASSFEVQGDSGELFF. J is TRBJ2-2 and V is TRBV7-2; the D gene is possibly TRBD1 (7 bases). Trimming cost V 3 bases and J 6 bases, with 17 bases left between them. Looked up from germline, CDR1 is SGHTA and CDR2 is FQGNSA. The CDR3 has 16 amino acids.

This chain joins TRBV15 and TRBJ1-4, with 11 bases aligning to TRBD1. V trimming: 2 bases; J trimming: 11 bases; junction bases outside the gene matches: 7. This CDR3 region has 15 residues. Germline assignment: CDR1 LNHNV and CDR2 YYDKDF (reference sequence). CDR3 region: CATSRQDRGRLKLFF. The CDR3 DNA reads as TGTGCCACCAGCAGACAGGACAGGGGGCGTCTGAAACTGTTTTTT. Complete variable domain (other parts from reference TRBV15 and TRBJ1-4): DAMVIQNPRYQVTQFGKPVTLSCSQTLNHNVMYWYQQKSSQAPKLLFHYYDKDFNNEADTPDNFQSRRPNTSFCFLDIRSPGLGDTAMYLCATSRQDRGRLKLFFGSGTQLSVL.

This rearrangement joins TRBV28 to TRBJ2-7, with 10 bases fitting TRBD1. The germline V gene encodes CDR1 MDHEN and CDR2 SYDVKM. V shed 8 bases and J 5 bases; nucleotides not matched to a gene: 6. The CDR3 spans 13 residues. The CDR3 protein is CASHRDRGHEQYF. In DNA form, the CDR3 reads TGTGCCAGCCATCGGGACAGGGGCCACGAGCAGTACTTC.

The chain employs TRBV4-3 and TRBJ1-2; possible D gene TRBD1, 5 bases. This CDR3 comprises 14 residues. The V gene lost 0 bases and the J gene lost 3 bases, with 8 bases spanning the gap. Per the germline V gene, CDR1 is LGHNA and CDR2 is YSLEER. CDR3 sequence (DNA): TGCGCCAGCAGCCAAGAAACAGGATACTATGGCTACACCTTC. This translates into CASSQETGYYGYTF.

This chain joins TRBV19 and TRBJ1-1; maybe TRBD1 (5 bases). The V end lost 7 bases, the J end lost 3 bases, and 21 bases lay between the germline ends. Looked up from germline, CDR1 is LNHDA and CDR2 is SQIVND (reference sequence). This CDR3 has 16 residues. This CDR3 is CASTSPSGGVDTEAFF. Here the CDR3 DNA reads TGTGCCAGTACCTCCCCTAGCGGGGGGGTGGACACTGAAGCTTTCTTT.

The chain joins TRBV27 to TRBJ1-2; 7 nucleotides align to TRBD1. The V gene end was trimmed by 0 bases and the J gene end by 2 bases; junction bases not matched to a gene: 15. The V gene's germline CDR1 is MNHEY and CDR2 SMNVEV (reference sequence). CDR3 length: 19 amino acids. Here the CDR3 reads CASSLSNPIGQATNYGYTF. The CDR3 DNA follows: TGTGCCAGCAGTTTATCAAACCCCATTGGACAGGCGACAAACTATGGCTACACCTTC.

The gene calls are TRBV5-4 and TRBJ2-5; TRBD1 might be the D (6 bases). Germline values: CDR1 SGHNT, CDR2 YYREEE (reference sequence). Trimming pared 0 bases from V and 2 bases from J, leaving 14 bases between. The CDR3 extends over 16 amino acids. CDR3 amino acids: CASSLENRVGQETQYF. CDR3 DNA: TGTGCCAGCAGCTTGGAGAACAGGGTCGGGCAAGAGACCCAGTACTTC.

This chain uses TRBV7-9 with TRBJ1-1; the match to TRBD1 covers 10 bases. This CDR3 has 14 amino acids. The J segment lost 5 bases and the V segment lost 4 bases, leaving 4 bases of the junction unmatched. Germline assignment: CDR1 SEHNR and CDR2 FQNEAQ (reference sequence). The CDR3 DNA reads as TGTGCCAGCAGCTCGACAGGGGGCGGGACTGAAGCTTTCTTT. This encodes CASSSTGGGTEAFF.

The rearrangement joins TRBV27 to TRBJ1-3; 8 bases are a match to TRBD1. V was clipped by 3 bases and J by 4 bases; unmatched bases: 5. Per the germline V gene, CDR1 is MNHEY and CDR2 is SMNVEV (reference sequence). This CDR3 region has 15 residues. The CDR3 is CASSLTGVGGNTIYF. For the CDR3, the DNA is TGTGCCAGCAGTTTGACAGGGGTGGGGGGAAACACCATATATTTT.

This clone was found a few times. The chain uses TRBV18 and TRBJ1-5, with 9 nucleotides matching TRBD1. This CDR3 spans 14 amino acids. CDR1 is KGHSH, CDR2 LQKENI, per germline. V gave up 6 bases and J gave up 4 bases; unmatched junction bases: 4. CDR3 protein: CASSQDRGNQPQHF. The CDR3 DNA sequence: TGTGCCAGCTCCCAAGACAGGGGGAATCAGCCCCAGCATTTT.

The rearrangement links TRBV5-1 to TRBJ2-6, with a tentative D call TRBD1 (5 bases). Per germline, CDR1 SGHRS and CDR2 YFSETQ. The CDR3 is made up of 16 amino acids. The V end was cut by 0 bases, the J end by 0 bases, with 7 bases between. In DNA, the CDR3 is TGCGCCAGCAGCTTGGGACAGTCCTCTGGGGCCAACGTCCTGACTTTC. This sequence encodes CASSLGQSSGANVLTF.

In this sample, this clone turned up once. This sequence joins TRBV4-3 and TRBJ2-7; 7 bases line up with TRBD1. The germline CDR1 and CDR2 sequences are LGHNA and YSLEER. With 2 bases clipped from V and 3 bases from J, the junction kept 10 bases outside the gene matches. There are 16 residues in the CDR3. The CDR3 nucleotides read TGCGCCAGCAGCCAAACGATCATTGGGACAGTCTACGAGCAGTACTTC. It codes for CASSQTIIGTVYEQYF.

The CDR3 spells CAARENTEAFF. The DNA of the CDR3 is TGTGCCGCCAGGGAGAACACTGAAGCTTTCTTT. The chain couples TRBV19 to TRBJ1-1; D may be TRBD1 (5 bases). Trimming removed 11 bases from V and 1 base from J, with 8 bases in between. This CDR3 has 11 residues. CDR1 is LNHDA and CDR2 is SQIVND in the germline V gene (reference sequence). The whole variable domain, remainder taken from reference TRBV19 and TRBJ1-1, is DGGITQSPKYLFRKEGQNVTLSCEQNLNHDAMYWYRQDPGQGLRLIYYSQIVNDFQKGDIAEGYSVSREKKESFPLTVTSAQKNPTAFYLCAARENTEAFFGQGTRLTVV.

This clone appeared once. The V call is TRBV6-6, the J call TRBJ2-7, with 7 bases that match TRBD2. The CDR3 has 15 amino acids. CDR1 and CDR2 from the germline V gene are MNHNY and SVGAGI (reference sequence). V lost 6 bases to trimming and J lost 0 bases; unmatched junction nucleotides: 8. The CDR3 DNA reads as TGTGCCAGCAGAAGAACTAGCGACCCCTCCTACGAGCAGTACTTC. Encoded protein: CASRRTSDPSYEQYF.

The DNA for the CDR3 is TGTGCCAGCAGTACCCTAGGGACTGGCAGAAATACGCAGTATTTT. This codes for CASSTLGTGRNTQYF. V gene TRBV6-2 or TRBV6-3 combines with J gene TRBJ2-3; D perhaps matches TRBD2 (6 bases). The CDR3 has 15 residues. V was cut by 5 bases and J by 7 bases, with 19 bases left in between. From germline, CDR1 is MNHEY and CDR2 SVGEGT.

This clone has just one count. The CDR3 region is CASSRQSNQPQHF. The CDR3 DNA reads TGTGCCAGCAGCCGACAAAGCAATCAGCCCCAGCATTTT. This chain uses TRBV6-2 or TRBV6-3 with TRBJ1-5; D is undetermined. The CDR3 has 13 amino acids. Per the germline V gene, CDR1 is MNHEY and CDR2 is SVGEGT. Trimming cost V 6 bases and J 1 base, with 7 bases left between them.

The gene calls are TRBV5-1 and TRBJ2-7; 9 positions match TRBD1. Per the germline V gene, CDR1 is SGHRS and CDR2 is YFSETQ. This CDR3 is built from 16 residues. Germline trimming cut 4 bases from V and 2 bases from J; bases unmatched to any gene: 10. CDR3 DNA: TGCGCCAGCAGCCCTTCCGGACAGGGGATCACCTACGAGCAGTACTTC. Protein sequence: CASSPSGQGITYEQYF.

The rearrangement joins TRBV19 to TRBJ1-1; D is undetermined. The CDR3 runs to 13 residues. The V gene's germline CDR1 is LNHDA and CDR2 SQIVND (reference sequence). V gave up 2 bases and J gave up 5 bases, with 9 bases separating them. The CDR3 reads CASSIRPGTEAFF. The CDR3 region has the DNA TGTGCCAGTAGTATACGGCCGGGAACTGAAGCTTTCTTT.

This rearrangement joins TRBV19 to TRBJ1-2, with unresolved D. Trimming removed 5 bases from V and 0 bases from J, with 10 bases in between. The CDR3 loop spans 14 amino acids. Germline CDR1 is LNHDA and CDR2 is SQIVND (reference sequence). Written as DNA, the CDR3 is TGTGCCAGTAGTTATTACCACACTAACTATGGCTACACCTTC. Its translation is CASSYYHTNYGYTF.

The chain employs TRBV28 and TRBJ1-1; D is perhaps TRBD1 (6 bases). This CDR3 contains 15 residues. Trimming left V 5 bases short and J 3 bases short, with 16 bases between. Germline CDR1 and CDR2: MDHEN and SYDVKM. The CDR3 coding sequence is TGTGCCAGCAGTACCCCTAGGGGGTGGTACACTGAAGCTTTCTTT. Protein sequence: CASSTPRGWYTEAFF.